This TCR beta chain derives from a study of cytomegalovirus exposure and HLA in healthy donors. Germline V lookup: CDR1 SGHTA, CDR2 FQGNSA. Trimming removed 5 bases from V and 3 bases from J; junction bases left unmatched: 8. The CDR3 is 17 amino acids. Both 60 Vbeta primers and 13 Jbeta primers went into the PCR. This table comes from immunoSEQ multiplex PCR, and its TCRdb copy is limited to in-frame clones, with some not included. This table lists approximately 92,000 clones. Sequences were obtained from PBMCs. The clonotype originates from a woman under 40 in good health and CMV-seronegative. This chain links TRBV7-2 with TRBJ2-2; 11 bases line up with TRBD1. CDR3 bases: TGTGCCAGCAGCCCATACGGACAGGGGGCTGACACCGGGGAGCTGTTTTTT. Translating it yields CASSPYGQGADTGELFF.